Listed below are T cell receptor beta chains from one sample, sequenced in a study of blood T cell repertoires in COVID-19. Data came from immunoSEQ multiplex PCR; TCRdb stores just in-frame clones and leaves some out. The repertoire holds about 86,000 clones, with around four fifths as singletons. The sequencing input was peripheral blood. These receptor sequences come from a man aged 50 to 59 with acute or convalescent COVID-19. CDR3s include the opening cysteine and the closing phenylalanine or tryptophan. D genes are given only for firm matches. The listing skips clone size in some rows; elsewhere it reads once, few, many or a size class.

TRBJ2-1,-,TRBV4-3,TRBD2,CASSPGPGGEGEQFF,TGCGCCAGCAGCCCCGGACCGGGGGGAGAGGGTGAGCAGTTCTTC
TRBJ1-6,-,TRBV3-1/TRBV3-2,TRBD1,CASSRRDRGFYPLHF,TGTGCCAGCAGCCGTCGGGACAGGGGGTTTTACCCCCTCCACTTT
TRBJ2-7,-,TRBV10-1,-,CASSDSGSSHEQYF,TGCGCCAGCAGTGATTCGGGGTCCTCCCACGAGCAGTACTTC
TRBJ2-7,-,TRBV18,TRBD2,CASSPGGGAYEQYF,TGTGCCAGCTCACCTGGCGGGGGGGCCTACGAGCAGTACTTC
TRBJ2-7,once,TRBV6-5,TRBD1,CASGRDRGSYEQYF,TGTGCCAGCGGACGGGACAGGGGCTCCTACGAGCAGTACTTC
TRBJ1-5,-,TRBV6-5,TRBD1,CASRRDRGLRQPQHF,TGTGCCAGCAGGAGAGACAGGGGGCTACGTCAGCCCCAGCATTTT
TRBJ2-7,-,TRBV6-5,TRBD1,CASTDRGTYEQYF,TGTGCCAGCACAGACAGGGGTACCTACGAGCAGTACTTC
TRBJ2-1,-,TRBV3-1/TRBV3-2,TRBD2,CASSQGEASGRAWNEQFF,TGTGCCAGCAGCCAGGGGGAAGCGAGCGGGAGGGCGTGGAATGAGCAGTTCTTC
TRBJ2-5,-,TRBV5-1,-,CASSLNLEETQYF,TGCGCCAGCAGCTTGAATCTAGAAGAGACCCAGTACTTC
TRBJ1-2,-,TRBV4-3,TRBD1,CASSQERQGYYGYTF,TGCGCCAGCAGCCAAGAACGACAGGGATACTATGGCTACACCTTC
TRBJ1-5,-,TRBV19,-,CASSIGREMGNQPQHF,TGTGCCAGTAGTATAGGGAGGGAAATGGGCAATCAGCCCCAGCATTTT
TRBJ1-4,-,TRBV7-9,-,CASSPASTNEKLFF,TGTGCCAGCAGCCCCGCGTCAACTAATGAAAAACTGTTTTTT
TRBJ1-2,-,TRBV29-1,TRBD1,CSGGTGVYGYTF,TGCAGCGGCGGGACAGGGGTTTATGGCTACACCTTC
TRBJ2-7,-,TRBV11-2,-,CASSLSDEQYF,TGTGCCAGCAGCTTGTCCGACGAGCAGTACTTC
TRBJ2-2,-,TRBV5-4,TRBD2,CASSLSRGGNTGELFF,TGTGCCAGCAGCTTGAGCCGCGGGGGTAACACCGGGGAGCTGTTTTTT
TRBJ2-5,-,TRBV11-2,-,CASSLAYQETQYF,TGTGCCAGCAGCTTAGCGTATCAAGAGACCCAGTACTTC
TRBJ1-2,-,TRBV10-3,-,CAISGSGVGYTF,TGTGCCATCAGTGGCTCCGGGGTTGGCTACACCTTC
TRBJ2-1,once,TRBV5-1,-,CASSLLNNEQFF,TGCGCCAGCAGCCTCTTAAACAATGAGCAGTTCTTC
TRBJ1-1,-,TRBV5-6,TRBD1,CASSGDRGLDTEAFF,TGTGCCAGCAGCGGGGACAGGGGGCTGGACACTGAAGCTTTCTTT
TRBJ1-1,-,TRBV2,-,CASSTQGTEAFF,TGTGCCAGCAGTACACAGGGCACTGAAGCTTTCTTT
TRBJ2-7,-,TRBV21-1,-,CASSNLSSGLTYEQYF,TGTGCCAGCAGCAATCTGAGTTCGGGACTGACCTACGAGCAGTACTTC
TRBJ1-2,-,TRBV9,-,CASSSGGGAGYTF,TGTGCCAGCTCCTCGGGGGGAGGGGCTGGCTACACCTTC
TRBJ2-3,-,TRBV21-1,-,CASSRVWDTQYF,TGTGCCAGCAGCAGAGTCTGGGATACGCAGTATTTT
TRBJ2-7,-,TRBV6-2/TRBV6-3,TRBD2,CASSFPSGFSYEQYF,TGTGCCAGCAGTTTTCCTAGCGGGTTCTCCTACGAGCAGTACTTC
TRBJ2-1,-,TRBV6-6,-,CASRTYREQFF,TGTGCCAGCAGAACGTACAGGGAGCAGTTCTTC
TRBJ2-1,-,TRBV10-3,TRBD2,CAISRTSGRVEQFF,TGTGCCATCAGTCGGACTAGCGGGAGAGTTGAGCAGTTCTTC
TRBJ1-1,-,TRBV18,-,CASSGGVNTEAFF,TGTGCCAGCTCCGGGGGAGTGAACACTGAAGCTTTCTTT
TRBJ2-5,-,TRBV27,-,CASSLNFLETQYF,TGTGCCAGCAGTTTAAACTTCCTAGAGACCCAGTACTTC
TRBJ1-6,-,TRBV4-3,TRBD1,CASSQVRDRRSPLHF,TGCGCCAGCAGCCAGGTCCGGGACAGAAGGTCACCCCTCCACTTT
TRBJ2-7,-,TRBV18,-,CASSLGPDRTYEQYF,TGTGCCAGCTCACTGGGGCCGGACAGAACCTACGAGCAGTACTTC
TRBJ2-3,-,TRBV24-1,TRBD1,CATSKRTGTTDTQYF,TGTGCCACCAGTAAAAGGACAGGGACGACAGATACGCAGTATTTT
TRBJ2-7,-,TRBV11-1,TRBD1,CASSLATGVAYEQYF,TGTGCCAGCAGCTTAGCGACAGGGGTGGCCTACGAGCAGTACTTC
TRBJ2-2,-,TRBV30,-,CAWLQGTGELFF,TGTGCCTGGTTACAGGGCACCGGGGAGCTGTTTTTT
TRBJ1-4,-,TRBV29-1,-,CSAAGTQNEKLFF,TGCAGCGCCGCCGGGACACAAAATGAAAAACTGTTTTTT
TRBJ1-5,once,TRBV5-8,TRBD1,CASLQGNSRNQPQHF,TGTGCCAGCCTACAGGGGAATTCGCGCAATCAGCCCCAGCATTTT
TRBJ2-1,once,TRBV10-1,TRBD2,CAISTSSSYNEQFF,TGCGCCATCTCGACTAGCAGCTCCTACAATGAGCAGTTCTTC
TRBJ1-1,-,TRBV10-3,TRBD1,CAIRGDRMNTEAFF,TGTGCCATCAGGGGGGACAGGATGAACACTGAAGCTTTCTTT